A selection of T cell receptor beta chains follows, all from one sample in a study of T cell responses to AZD1222 COVID-19 vaccine. Measured with immunoSEQ multiplex PCR; TCRdb has only the in-frame clones, and not every one. This table holds fewer than 30,000 clones, 93% found once. The sequenced sample was peripheral blood, obtained on day 0 of AZD1222 vaccination. The receptors were gathered from an adult in good health. The CDR3 runs from the conserved cysteine through the conserved F or W. D genes are given only for firm matches. Size tells how often a clone was seen (once, few, many) or the class of an expanded clone, and some rows leave it out.

-	-	TRBV21-1	TRBJ2-7	TGTGCCAGCAGCAAACTACCGGGACAGCCGGATCCGGGACTAGCAGGTGGCGGGCAGTACTTC	CASSKLPGQPDPGLAGGGQYF
-	-	TRBV6-1	TRBJ2-5	TGTGCCAGCAGTGATCCCGACAGACAAGAGACCCAGTACTTC	CASSDPDRQETQYF
-	-	TRBV15	TRBJ1-2	TGTGCCACCAGCCCCCGAGAGGGAAAGTATGGCTACACCTTC	CATSPREGKYGYTF
-	-	TRBV28	TRBJ1-4	TGTGCCAGCACCGGGGCCTATGCTGCAACTAATGAAAAACTGTTTTTT	CASTGAYAATNEKLFF
-	-	TRBV20-1	TRBJ2-3	TGCAGTGCTAAACCAGATACGCAGTATTTT	CSAKPDTQYF
TRBD1	-	TRBV7-9	TRBJ1-1	TGTGCCAGCAGCCAAACCGACAGGGGGTACACTGAAGCTTTCTTT	CASSQTDRGYTEAFF
TRBD1	few	TRBV7-6	TRBJ1-1	TGTGCCAGCAGCTCACAGGGGGAGATGAACACTGAAGCTTTCTTT	CASSSQGEMNTEAFF
TRBD2	once	TRBV7-9	TRBJ2-7	TGTGCCAGCAGCTTATACGCTAGCGGGAGGAGGAACGAGCAGTACTTC	CASSLYASGRRNEQYF
TRBD1	-	TRBV13	TRBJ1-1	TGTGCCAGCAGCGGCCCGGGACAGGGGAACACTGAAGCTTTCTTT	CASSGPGQGNTEAFF
TRBD1	-	TRBV19	TRBJ1-4	TGTGCCAGTAGTATTGGGACAGTGAATGAAAAACTGTTTTTT	CASSIGTVNEKLFF
TRBD1	-	TRBV19	TRBJ1-1	TGTGCCAGTAGCCTGGGACAGGGGGTCACTGAAGCTTTCTTT	CASSLGQGVTEAFF
-	-	TRBV5-5	TRBJ2-1	TGTGCCAGCAGCTTGGCCGGGGGAATCTACAATGAGCAGTTCTTC	CASSLAGGIYNEQFF
-	-	TRBV15	TRBJ2-3	TGTGCCACCAGCAGAGTGGCAGTTTCAGATACGCAGTATTTT	CATSRVAVSDTQYF
TRBD2	-	TRBV6-6	TRBJ2-1	TGTGCCAGCAGTTACTCGGCTAGCGGGGCTTACAATGAGCAGTTCTTC	CASSYSASGAYNEQFF
-	-	TRBV18	TRBJ1-2	TGTGCCAGCTCACGGGGACGGGGATCTAACTATGGCTACACCTTC	CASSRGRGSNYGYTF
TRBD1	-	TRBV28	TRBJ2-2	TGTGCCAGCAGCCGCCCGGACAGGGGCCCGAACACCGGGGAGCTGTTTTTT	CASSRPDRGPNTGELFF
TRBD1	-	TRBV11-2	TRBJ1-4	TGTGCCAGCAGCTTAGACAGGGGGCTTAATGAAAAACTGTTTTTT	CASSLDRGLNEKLFF
-	-	TRBV5-5	TRBJ2-3	TGTGCCAGCAGCTCCGTAGATACGCAGTATTTT	CASSSVDTQYF
-	-	TRBV2	TRBJ2-1	TGTGCCAGCAGTAGACAGTACAATGAGCAGTTCTTC	CASSRQYNEQFF
-	once	TRBV7-9	TRBJ2-6	TGTGCCAGCAGCCTAACACTCTCTGGGGCCAACGTCCTGACTTTC	CASSLTLSGANVLTF
-	once	TRBV27	TRBJ1-3	TGTGCCAGCAGTGTCTCTGGATTATTCTCTGGAAACACCATATATTTT	CASSVSGLFSGNTIYF
-	-	TRBV6-5	TRBJ2-7	TGTGCCACCCTCCGACGGGGACTCTCCCACGAGCAGTACTTC	CATLRRGLSHEQYF
-	-	TRBV10-3	TRBJ2-3	TGTGCCATCAGCGACAGACAGGAGACGACAGATACGCAGTATTTT	CAISDRQETTDTQYF
-	-	TRBV6-5	TRBJ1-1	TGTGCCAGCAGCCCACAGGAGAACACTGAAGCTTTCTTT	CASSPQENTEAFF
TRBD1	once	TRBV9	TRBJ2-7	TGTGCCAGCAGCAGGGGACAGGGGGCCTACTTTTCCTACGAGCAGTACTTC	CASSRGQGAYFSYEQYF
TRBD1	-	TRBV5-1	TRBJ1-3	TGCGCCAGCAGCCGGGAGGGGACAGGGGGCGATGCTGGAAACACCATATATTTT	CASSREGTGGDAGNTIYF
-	-	TRBV10-1	TRBJ1-1	TGCGCCAGCAGTGAGAGAATGAACACTGAAGCTTTCTTT	CASSERMNTEAFF
TRBD1	-	TRBV7-9	TRBJ2-5	TGTGCCAGCAGCTCCCGGGACAGGGGGCATCGAGAGACCCAGTACTTC	CASSSRDRGHRETQYF
-	-	TRBV9	TRBJ1-3	TGTGCCAGCAGCGTAGAAGGCCAGGGAACCATATATTTT	CASSVEGQGTIYF
-	once	TRBV7-9	TRBJ2-2	TGTGCCAGCAGCCATAACACCGGGGAGCTGTTTTTT	CASSHNTGELFF
TRBD1	-	TRBV25-1	TRBJ1-1	TGTGCCAGCAGCCGACAGGGACCCGAAGCTTTCTTT	CASSRQGPEAFF